These 8 T cell receptor beta chains were sequenced from one sample in a study of blood T cell repertoires in COVID-19. Sequencing was performed with immunoSEQ multiplex PCR; in TCRdb, only in-frame clones are kept and a portion is missing. The sample includes around 77,000 clones, more than 75% of them seen just once. Material for sequencing was peripheral blood. Every receptor here comes from a woman of 80 years or more with active or convalescent COVID-19.

The chain combines TRBV3-1 (or the pseudogene TRBV3-2) with TRBJ1-5, with 7 bases matching TRBD1. Germline V CDR1 and CDR2: LGHDT, YNNKEL (reference sequence). V dropped 1 base and J dropped 6; count of bases not matched to a gene: 3. The CDR3 spans 14 residues. CDR3 loop: CASSQGQGGQPQHF. CDR3 coding DNA: TGTGCCAGCAGCCAAGGGCAGGGGGGTCAGCCCCAGCATTTT.

The DNA for the CDR3 is TGTGCCAGCAGCGTAGACATTAGCGGAGCCTCTAGCACAGATACGCAGTATTTT. Its translation is CASSVDISGASSTDTQYF. The gene calls are TRBV9 and TRBJ2-3; a possible D gene is TRBD2 (6 bases). The V end lost 0 bases, the J end lost 0 bases, and 17 bases lay between the germline ends. Germline CDR1 and CDR2: SGDLS and YYNGEE. There are 18 residues in the CDR3.

This chain joins TRBV7-2 and TRBJ1-6; no clear D gene. This CDR3 has 15 residues. The V end was cut by 1 base, the J end by 8 bases, with 12 bases between. The germline CDR1 and CDR2 sequences are SGHTA and FQGNSA. CDR3 amino acids: CASSLGSAGHSPLHF. For the CDR3, the DNA is TGTGCCAGCAGCTTAGGGTCGGCGGGTCATTCACCCCTCCACTTT.

V gene TRBV10-1 combines with J gene TRBJ1-1; TRBD1 matches at 7 bases. Germline V gene sequence: CDR1 WNHNN, CDR2 SYGVQD (reference sequence). CDR3 length: 16 amino acids. The J segment lost 1 base and the V segment lost 6 bases, leaving 11 bases of the junction unmatched. Here the CDR3 DNA reads TGCGCCAGCAGCGAAAACCCGGGACAGACGAACACTGAAGCTTTCTTT. Translating gives CASSENPGQTNTEAFF.

The V call is TRBV3-1 (or the pseudogene TRBV3-2), the J call TRBJ1-1; D is perhaps TRBD1 (5 bases). Germline V gene sequence: CDR1 LGHDT, CDR2 YNNKEL (reference sequence). Trimming left V 1 base short and J 7 bases short, with 13 bases between. The CDR3 consists of 14 residues. The CDR3 loop is CASSQGGVFIEAFF. The CDR3 DNA sequence: TGTGCCAGCAGCCAAGGGGGGGTTTTTATTGAAGCTTTCTTT.

This clone was seen just once. The chain joins TRBV19 to TRBJ2-2, with a tentative D call TRBD2 (6 bases). The germline V gene has CDR1 LNHDA and CDR2 SQIVND (reference sequence). Between the trimmed V and J ends, which lost 5 bases and 3 bases, there was a span of 10 bases. The CDR3 runs 14 residues. CDR3 loop: CASSGGYDTGELFF. The CDR3 nucleotides read TGTGCCAGTAGTGGGGGGTATGACACCGGGGAGCTGTTTTTT.

The chain joins TRBV27 to TRBJ2-7; 11 bases fit TRBD2. Germline loops: CDR1 MNHEY, CDR2 SMNVEV (reference sequence). V dropped 5 bases and J dropped 2; count of bases not matched to a gene: 8. CDR3 size: 16 residues. DNA of the CDR3: TGTGCCAGCAGTCAGGACCTGGGACTAGCGGCCTACGAGCAGTACTTC. Its translation is CASSQDLGLAAYEQYF.

V is TRBV30 and J is TRBJ1-2; 11 positions match TRBD1. This CDR3 comprises 13 residues. In germline, CDR1 is GTSNPN, CDR2 SVGIG (reference sequence). The ends lost 6 bases at V and 2 bases at J; junction bases unmatched: 2. The DNA of the CDR3 is TGTGCCTGCAGGACAGGGGGCAACTATGGCTACACCTTC. Amino acids: CACRTGGNYGYTF.